This T cell receptor beta chain was captured in a study of cytomegalovirus exposure and HLA in healthy donors. Study-level results: Later analysis revealed greater clonal expansion in HLA-associated TCR beta chains than in equally common others. Association with HLA alleles at 0.05 false discovery rate was found for 16,951 TCR beta sequences in a later analysis. There was a cluster of highly shared sequence variants that was likely a sequencing artifact.

The primer mix had 60 Vbeta and 13 Jbeta primers. Profiled with immunoSEQ multiplex PCR; TCRdb holds only in-frame clones, not every one. The sample includes some 140,000 clones, around 75% of them seen just once. The table lists this clone with a count of one. Its cognate antigen is unknown. This TCR was sampled from a female donor in good health and CMV-seronegative. The sample consisted of PBMCs.

This CDR3 reads CASRTGGDNSPLHF. The CDR3 DNA follows: TGTGCCAGCCGCACAGGGGGGGATAATTCACCCCTCCACTTT. V usage is TRBV28 and J usage is TRBJ1-6; 8 nucleotides match TRBD1. With 8 bases clipped from V and 5 bases from J, the junction kept 5 bases outside the gene matches. The CDR3 runs 14 residues. CDR1 and CDR2 (germline): MDHEN, SYDVKM.